This T cell receptor beta chain was sequenced in a study of blood T cell repertoires in COVID-19. The wider study: Collection of acute and convalescent COVID-19 samples took place in the United States, Italy and Spain. The analysed material was cDNA or gDNA that came from T cells, B-cell-depleted T cells, or PBMCs.

Per the original data handling: Estimated nucleated cell counts came from reference gene primer amplification. Clones were read by immunoSEQ multiplex PCR, and TCRdb kept only the in-frame ones, dropping some. That table furnishes V, J and clone size, whereas the DNA furnished D and trimming. The table has a few hundred thousand clones, more than 80% seen once. Seattle-derived patients entered the study during active infection and were followed longitudinally. V trimming: 5 bases; J trimming: 5 bases; junction bases outside the gene matches: 6. Germline CDR1 MNHEY, CDR2 SMNVEV (reference sequence). The CDR3 totals 14 residues.

Sequenced sample: peripheral blood. The source is a woman between 45 and 65 years old with COVID-19, enrolled during active disease. The V and J genes are TRBV27 and TRBJ2-7; 10 bases are shared with TRBD1. The CDR3 protein is CASSPGTGVDEQYF. As DNA, the CDR3 is TGTGCCAGCAGTCCCGGGACAGGGGTGGACGAGCAGTACTTC.